Following are 9 T cell receptor beta chains from one sample sequenced in a study of T cell responses to AZD1222 COVID-19 vaccine. The protocol was immunoSEQ multiplex PCR, while the TCRdb copy is restricted to in-frame clones and leaves out a portion. This sample has about 98,000 clones, with 70% to 90% found just once. The specimen comprised peripheral blood, sampled on day 0 of AZD1222 vaccination. The receptor set was obtained from an adult in good health.

V is TRBV9 and J is TRBJ1-1; D is perhaps TRBD1 (6 bases). The length of the CDR3 is 15 residues. The germline CDR1 and CDR2 sequences are SGDLS and YYNGEE. Trimming removed 4 bases at V and 0 bases at J, with 13 bases between. Here the CDR3 reads CASSRGTGMNTEAFF. CDR3 coding DNA: TGTGCCAGCAGCCGAGGAACAGGGATGAACACTGAAGCTTTCTTT.

J is TRBJ1-1 and V is TRBV28; the D gene is possibly TRBD1 (6 bases). V lost 5 bases and J 1 base, leaving 8 bases between the germline ends. The germline V gene has CDR1 MDHEN and CDR2 SYDVKM. This CDR3 has 13 residues. The CDR3 region has the DNA TGTGCCAGCAGTCCGGGACAGAACACTGAAGCTTTCTTT. It translates to CASSPGQNTEAFF.

The chain has TRBV25-1 and TRBJ1-2, with 7 positions matching TRBD1. CDR1 is MGHDK, CDR2 SYGVNS, per germline. J gave up 2 bases and V 4 bases, and 7 bases lay outside the gene matches. CDR3 length: 15 residues. The CDR3 sequence: CASSGAGTANYGYTF. The CDR3 DNA sequence: TGTGCCAGCAGTGGAGCCGGGACAGCAAACTATGGCTACACCTTC.

The genes are TRBV11-2 and TRBJ2-2, with 7 bases identical to TRBD2. Germline V gene sequence: CDR1 SGHAT, CDR2 FQNNGV. The CDR3 consists of 14 residues. Losses at the gene ends were 8 bases for V and 5 bases for J; bases not matched to a gene: 8. The CDR3 coding sequence is TGTGCCAGCCCACGTGGGGGGGTAACCGGGGAGCTGTTTTTT. This encodes CASPRGGVTGELFF.

V usage is TRBV28 and J usage is TRBJ1-5, with D perhaps TRBD1 (6 bases). Trimming left V 2 bases short and J 4 bases short, with 12 bases between. This CDR3 has 15 residues. From germline, CDR1 is MDHEN and CDR2 SYDVKM. The CDR3 loop is CASSLPDSANQPQHF. The CDR3 DNA sequence: TGTGCCAGCAGTTTACCGGACAGCGCGAATCAGCCCCAGCATTTT. Complete variable domain (other parts from reference TRBV28 and TRBJ1-5): DVKVTQSSRYLVKRTGEKVFLECVQDMDHENMFWYRQDPGLGLRLIYFSYDVKMKEKGDIPEGYSVSREKKERFSLILESASTNQTSMYLCASSLPDSANQPQHFGDGTRLSIL.

CDR3 coding DNA: TGTGCCAGCAGGTATAGTCCCGGGACTCCTACGGGCTACACCTTC. As protein: CASRYSPGTPTGYTF. The chain is built from TRBV27 and TRBJ1-2; tentatively, D is TRBD1 (5 bases). Trimming left V 6 bases short and J 8 bases short, with 22 bases between. The CDR3 is 15 amino acids. Germline V gene data show CDR1 as MNHEY and CDR2 as SMNVEV (reference sequence).

Many counts were recorded for this clone. This chain joins TRBV5-6 and TRBJ2-7, with 9 bases lining up with TRBD1. Trimming at V came to 4 bases and at J to 2 bases, leaving 4 bases not matched to a gene. The CDR3 consists of 14 residues. Germline CDR1 is SGHDT and CDR2 is YYEEEE. CDR3 bases: TGTGCCAGCAGCAGGACAGGGGTCGCCTACGAGCAGTACTTC. This encodes CASSRTGVAYEQYF.

In the case of this clone: One end of the junction is discordant with germline, which a read error may explain. The V call is TRBV7-7, the J call TRBJ2-1, with 13 bases that match TRBD2. CDR1 and CDR2 (germline): SSHAT, FNYEAQ (reference sequence). The CDR3 length is 18 residues. DNA of the CDR3: TGTGCTAGCAGCCCAGAGGGACTAGCGGGGAGACGCTACAATGAGCAGTTCTTC. Translation: CASSPEGLAGRRYNEQFF.

The chain has TRBV13 and TRBJ2-7; 8 bases match TRBD1. CDR3 size: 16 residues. Germline V gene sequence: CDR1 PRHDT, CDR2 FYEKMQ (reference sequence). Trimming took 0 bases from V and 1 from J; bases not matched to a gene: 5. CDR3 sequence reads: CASSLGLQGGSYEQYF. DNA for the CDR3: TGTGCCAGCAGCTTAGGGCTACAGGGGGGTTCCTACGAGCAGTACTTC.